These 17 T cell receptor beta chains came from one sample sequenced in a study of Ad26.COV2.S vaccination and SARS-CoV-2 variants. The treatment is: 15 to 20 received Ad26.COV2.S at low or high dose, single or two shots; 5 received placebo; per-sample allocation not given. Samples analyzed were those drawn on day 63 after the first vaccine or placebo injection. Libraries were prepared by immunoSEQ multiplex PCR; TCRdb keeps only in-frame clonotypes and omits some of them. Among hundreds of thousands of clones, 80% to 90% were seen once, and the ten largest hold 2.5%. The sample consisted of peripheral blood, taken in a trial of Ad26.COV2.S vaccine versus placebo. All receptors derive from a person aged 18-65 years who received the Ad26.COV2.S COVID-19 vaccine or a placebo.

V and J are TRBV11-2 and TRBJ2-6, with D maybe TRBD1 (6 bases). CDR3 size: 18 residues. Trimming cost V 5 bases and J 4 bases, with 21 bases left between them. Germline CDR1 is SGHAT and CDR2 is FQNNGV. Here the CDR3 reads CASSPRGRVISGANVLTF. The CDR3 coding sequence is TGTGCCAGCAGCCCCAGGGGCAGGGTTATCTCCGGGGCCAACGTCCTGACTTTC.

The chain joins TRBV7-2 to TRBJ2-2; maybe TRBD2 (5 bases). The CDR3 consists of 17 residues. V was pared by 5 bases and J by 2 bases, with 18 bases between. The germline CDR1 and CDR2 sequences are SGHTA and FQGNSA. DNA of the CDR3: TGTGCCAGCAGCACTAGACCCGGGGATACCAACACCGGGGAGCTGTTTTTT. It is translated as CASSTRPGDTNTGELFF.

This chain uses TRBV7-9 with TRBJ1-3; D not certain. V dropped 1 base and J dropped 5 bases, with 6 bases sitting between them. The CDR3 runs to 13 residues. The germline gives CDR1 SEHNR, CDR2 FQNEAQ (reference sequence). CDR3: CASSLGLRNTIYF. The CDR3 bases are TGTGCCAGCAGCTTAGGCCTTAGAAACACCATATATTTT.

This clone was detected once. V usage is TRBV7-2 and J usage is TRBJ1-1; D is undetermined. The V gene lost 7 bases and the J gene lost 0 bases, with 9 bases spanning the gap. The CDR3 spans 13 residues. CDR1 is SGHTA, CDR2 FQGNSA, per germline. Here the CDR3 reads CASNFSVNTEAFF. The CDR3 DNA reads as TGTGCCAGCAACTTTTCGGTGAACACTGAAGCTTTCTTT. The entire variable domain, with the rest obtained from reference TRBV7-2 and TRBJ1-1, is as follows: GAGVSQSPSNKVTEKGKDVELRCDPISGHTALYWYRQSLGQGLEFLIYFQGNSAPDKSGLPSDRFSAERTGGSVSTLTIQRTQQEDSAVYLCASNFSVNTEAFFGQGTRLTVV.

The V and J genes are TRBV5-1 and TRBJ1-2, with D uncertain. Germline CDR1 is SGHRS and CDR2 is YFSETQ. The V and J ends lost 1 base and 8 bases respectively, with 6 bases between them. The CDR3 runs 11 residues. The CDR3 sequence: CASSLNEGYTF. The CDR3 DNA sequence: TGCGCCAGCAGCTTGAATGAAGGCTACACCTTC.

Notes on this clone: One junction end does not reproduce the germline sequence, and a read error may be involved. The chain employs TRBV7-9 and TRBJ1-3; D is unclear. Germline V gene lookup returns CDR1 SEHNR and CDR2 FQNEAQ (reference sequence). The CDR3 totals 11 residues. CDR3 in amino acids: CASSRIPPADF. The CDR3 DNA reads as TGTGCCAGCAGCCGGATCCCCCCGGCCGATTTT.

The chain uses TRBV2 and TRBJ2-7, with no clear D. V lost 6 bases and J 5 bases, leaving 8 bases between the germline ends. Germline V CDR1 and CDR2: SNHLY, FYNNEI. There are 11 residues in the CDR3. This CDR3 reads CASRRDHEQYF. The DNA of the CDR3 is TGTGCCAGCAGACGCGACCACGAGCAGTACTTC.

The gene calls are TRBV6-5 and TRBJ1-2, with D perhaps TRBD1 (5 bases). Deletions cut 1 base from V and 8 bases from J, with 17 bases between. The CDR3 covers 15 residues. Germline CDR1 reads MNHEY; CDR2 reads SVGAGI. This CDR3 reads CASSYLPQGRGGYTF. DNA of the CDR3: TGTGCCAGCAGTTACTTACCCCAGGGAAGGGGAGGCTACACCTTC.

The rearrangement links TRBV7-9 to TRBJ1-1; D uncertain. V shed 5 bases and J shed 6 bases, with 10 bases lying between them. Germline V gives CDR1 SEHNR, CDR2 FQNEAQ (reference sequence). The CDR3 runs to 12 residues. This CDR3 reads CASSPPSAEAFF. The CDR3, as DNA: TGTGCCAGCAGCCCCCCATCAGCTGAAGCTTTCTTT.

V gene TRBV29-1 combines with J gene TRBJ2-1, with 10 bases that match TRBD2. V gave up 6 bases and J gave up 9 bases; unmatched junction bases: 14. CDR1 is SQVTM and CDR2 is ANQGSEA in the germline V gene. The CDR3 has 15 residues. In DNA, the CDR3 is TGCAGCGTCCTGAGGCCTAGCGGGAGTAGAGGTGAGCAGTTCTTC. This sequence encodes CSVLRPSGSRGEQFF.

The chain combines TRBV2 with TRBJ1-5; TRBD1 matches at 7 bases. This CDR3 is 16 amino acids long. J lost 6 bases, V lost 6 bases, and 14 bases had no gene match. Germline V gene sequence: CDR1 SNHLY, CDR2 FYNNEI. CDR3 residues: CASSQDRYLVSQPQHF. The CDR3 DNA sequence: TGTGCCAGCAGCCAGGACAGGTATCTCGTTAGTCAGCCCCAGCATTTT.

The rearrangement uses TRBV11-1 and TRBJ2-3, with D unclear. CDR1 SGHAT and CDR2 FQDESV come from the germline V gene (reference sequence). CDR3 length: 15 residues. Trimming removed 5 bases from V and 4 bases from J, with 16 bases in between. The CDR3 sequence: CASSKGSSWADTQYF. The DNA for the CDR3 is TGTGCCAGCAGCAAGGGTTCAAGCTGGGCAGATACGCAGTATTTT. Full variable domain (outside the CDR3, taken from reference TRBV11-1 and TRBJ2-3): EAEVAQSPRYKITEKSQAVAFWCDPISGHATLYWYRQILGQGPELLVQFQDESVVDDSQLPKDRFSAERLKGVDSTLKIQPAELGDSAMYLCASSKGSSWADTQYFGPGTRLTVL.

The chain has TRBV18 and TRBJ1-1; the match to TRBD1 covers 7 bases. CDR1 is KGHSH, CDR2 LQKENI, per germline. Losses at the gene ends were 3 bases for V and 8 bases for J; bases not matched to a gene: 6. The CDR3 sequence is 13 residues long. The CDR3 region is CASSPGTALEAFF. The CDR3 DNA sequence: TGTGCCAGCTCACCCGGGACAGCGCTGGAAGCTTTCTTT.

V and J are TRBV18 and TRBJ1-2; 11 bases are shared with TRBD1. Germline V gene lookup returns CDR1 KGHSH and CDR2 LQKENI. CDR3 length: 16 amino acids. The trim removed 0 bases at V and 4 bases at J, leaving 4 bases unmatched. DNA of the CDR3: TGTGCCAGCTCACCACCTTCGGGACAGGGGGTCTATGGCTACACCTTC. This codes for CASSPPSGQGVYGYTF.

The DNA of the CDR3 is TGTGCCAGCAGCCCCCCGGAGCGGGGTAACAATGAGCAGTTCTTC. Translating it yields CASSPPERGNNEQFF. The chain has TRBV6-2 or TRBV6-3 and TRBJ2-1; 7 bases fit TRBD2. Germline CDR1 MNHEY, CDR2 SVGEGT. Trimming took 6 bases from V and 5 from J; bases not matched to a gene: 10. The CDR3 has 15 amino acids.

V gene TRBV5-1 combines with J gene TRBJ2-7, with D unresolved. V shed 7 bases and J shed 2 bases, with 19 bases lying between them. Per the germline V gene, CDR1 is SGHRS and CDR2 is YFSETQ. The CDR3 is 15 amino acids. The CDR3 coding sequence is TGCGCCAGCGCCTCCTACACGGTTAGTCCCTACGAGCAGTACTTC. Encoded protein: CASASYTVSPYEQYF.

This clone was counted a few times. This rearrangement joins TRBV5-1 to TRBJ2-1; no definite D call. Germline V gives CDR1 SGHRS, CDR2 YFSETQ. V dropped 1 base and J dropped 5 bases, with 4 bases sitting between them. This CDR3 spans 12 amino acids. For the CDR3, the DNA is TGCGCCAGCAGCTTGCGGGACAATGAGCAGTTCTTC. Protein sequence: CASSLRDNEQFF.